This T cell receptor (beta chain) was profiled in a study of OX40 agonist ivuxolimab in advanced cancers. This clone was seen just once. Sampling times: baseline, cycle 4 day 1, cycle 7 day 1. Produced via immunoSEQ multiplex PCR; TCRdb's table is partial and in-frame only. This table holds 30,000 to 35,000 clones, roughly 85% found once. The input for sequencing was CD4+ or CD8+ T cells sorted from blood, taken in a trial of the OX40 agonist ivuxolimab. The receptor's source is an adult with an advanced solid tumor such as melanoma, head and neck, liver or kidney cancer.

The CDR3 nucleotides are TGTGCCACTTTAGCGGGAGTGTCCCTATCCGGGTACTTC. Translating gives CATLAGVSLSGYF. This chain links TRBV10-3 with TRBJ2-7; 9 positions agree with TRBD2. Germline assignment: CDR1 ENHRY and CDR2 SYGVKD. This CDR3 is 13 amino acids long. With 10 bases clipped from V and 12 bases from J, the junction kept 16 bases outside the gene matches.